A selection of T cell receptor beta chains follows, all from one sample in a study of shared clonotypes between healthy human individuals. Only in-frame clones appear in the TCRdb table, and some are missing; sequencing was by immunoSEQ multiplex PCR. This sample has about 2 million clones; approximately 95% occur once, and the top ten carry 1.2%. Input material: naive CD8+ T cells sorted from blood. These TCRs come from a man aged 18-30 years in good health. Each CDR3 is given with its conserved first and last residue. A D gene is named only where the DNA matches it firmly. Some rows mark clone size as missing; the rest say once, few, many or name a class of expanded clone.

cdr3_aa cdr3_nt v_call clone_size j_call d_call cdr3_length
CASSLDTTEAFF TGTGCCAGCAGCTTAGACACCACTGAAGCTTTCTTT TRBV13 - TRBJ1-1 - 12
CASSSIGTSGTVSYNEQFF TGTGCCAGCAGTTCCATAGGGACTAGCGGAACGGTCTCCTACAATGAGCAGTTCTTC TRBV28 - TRBJ2-1 TRBD2 19
CASNPGQGVGYTF TGTGCCAGCAACCCGGGACAGGGGGTTGGCTACACCTTC TRBV5-6 - TRBJ1-2 TRBD1 13
CASSLLRGIGTDTQYF TGTGCCAGCAGTTTACTGAGGGGCATCGGCACAGATACGCAGTATTTT TRBV27 - TRBJ2-3 - 16
CASVGGPGANVLTF TGTGCCAGCGTAGGAGGGCCTGGGGCCAACGTCCTGACTTTC TRBV11-2 - TRBJ2-6 - 14
CASRRRDRDRGNEQYF TGTGCCAGCAGGCGCAGAGACCGGGACAGGGGTAACGAGCAGTACTTC TRBV21-1 - TRBJ2-7 - 16
CASSLESPLIGEQYF TGCGCCAGCAGCTTGGAGTCCCCTCTCATCGGCGAGCAGTACTTC TRBV5-1 - TRBJ2-7 - 15
CASMTTGGNSPLHF TGTGCCAGCATGACTACAGGGGGGAATTCACCCCTCCACTTT TRBV27 once TRBJ1-6 TRBD1 14
CASSVFQVQGLFF TGTGCCAGCAGTGTTTTTCAGGTTCAGGGACTGTTTTTT TRBV2 - TRBJ1-4 - 13
CASSLSGSEYQETQYF TGTGCCAGCAGTCTGAGCGGGAGTGAGTACCAAGAGACCCAGTACTTC TRBV13 - TRBJ2-5 TRBD2 16
CASSVGGLTNEQFF TGTGCCAGCAGCGTAGGGGGGCTGACGAATGAGCAGTTCTTC TRBV9 - TRBJ2-1 - 14
CASSLERLQETQYF TGCGCCAGCAGCTTGGAACGGTTACAAGAGACCCAGTACTTC TRBV5-1 - TRBJ2-5 - 14
CASSPEFPAGGLYEQYF TGTGCCAGCAGCCCCGAGTTCCCAGCGGGCGGTCTCTACGAGCAGTACTTC TRBV11-2 - TRBJ2-7 - 17
CASSQVGRSGELFF TGCGCCAGCAGCCAAGTTGGCAGGTCCGGGGAGCTGTTTTTT TRBV4-1 once TRBJ2-2 - 14
CASSTGESNQPQHF TGTGCCAGCAGTACAGGGGAAAGCAATCAGCCCCAGCATTTT TRBV6-5 - TRBJ1-5 TRBD1 14
CASSLWQVGTEAFF TGTGCCAGCAGCTTATGGCAGGTGGGCACTGAAGCTTTCTTT TRBV7-2 - TRBJ1-1 - 14
CASSVSYGTNTEAFF TGTGCCAGCAGTGTAAGTTACGGGACGAACACTGAAGCTTTCTTT TRBV7-9 few TRBJ1-1 - 15
CASSWGRAETQYF TGTGCCAGCAGCTGGGGGCGGGCAGAGACCCAGTACTTC TRBV13 - TRBJ2-5 - 13
CASSRLALDSGDYNEQFF TGCGCCAGCAGCCGGTTGGCGCTTGATAGCGGAGATTACAATGAGCAGTTCTTC TRBV5-1 - TRBJ2-1 - 18
CASSRRDREIHEQYF TGCGCCAGCAGCCGCCGGGACAGGGAAATCCACGAGCAGTACTTC TRBV5-4 - TRBJ2-7 TRBD1 15
CASSTRDYNQPQHF TGTGCCAGTAGTACCCGGGACTACAATCAGCCCCAGCATTTT TRBV19 few TRBJ1-5 - 14
CASSLPSTGDSSYNEQFF TGTGCCAGCAGCTTGCCCTCAACGGGCGATAGCTCCTACAATGAGCAGTTCTTC TRBV5-4 - TRBJ2-1 - 18
CASSVGQGGAEAFF TGTGCCAGCTCAGTCGGACAGGGGGGCGCTGAAGCTTTCTTT TRBV18 - TRBJ1-1 TRBD1 14
CASSLGEENIQYF TGTGCCAGCAGCTTAGGGGAGGAAAACATTCAGTACTTC TRBV7-6 - TRBJ2-4 - 13
CASSEATEIQETQYF TGTGCCAGCAGTGAAGCGACAGAGATACAAGAGACCCAGTACTTC TRBV6-1 - TRBJ2-5 - 15
CASSPAGGETYEQYF TGTGCCAGCAGCCCAGCGGGGGGCGAGACCTACGAGCAGTACTTC TRBV7-2 - TRBJ2-7 TRBD2 15
CARSHAVQYEQYF TGTGCCAGAAGCCATGCTGTTCAGTACGAGCAGTACTTC TRBV5-3 - TRBJ2-7 - 13
CASKREKSNQPQHF TGTGCCAGCAAACGGGAAAAATCCAATCAGCCCCAGCATTTT TRBV6-1 - TRBJ1-5 - 14
CASSAAGGDGYTF TGTGCCAGTAGTGCCGCGGGTGGCGATGGCTACACCTTC TRBV19 - TRBJ1-2 - 13
CASSRTGVDEKLFF TGTGCCAGCTCCCGGACAGGGGTTGATGAAAAACTGTTTTTT TRBV11-2 - TRBJ1-4 TRBD1 14
CASSLNRNQEYEQYF TGTGCCAGCAGCCTGAACCGAAATCAGGAATACGAGCAGTACTTC TRBV5-5 - TRBJ2-7 - 15
CASSLLGPSGYEQYF TGTGCCAGCAGCTTGTTGGGCCCCTCCGGCTACGAGCAGTACTTC TRBV5-6 - TRBJ2-7 - 15